The present TCR beta chain was sequenced within a study of blood T cells in healthy people across ages. A sample-barcoded 5' primer and a J-beta primer mix were used in a second PCR of roughly 6 to 11 cycles. Via MiXCR, TCRdb re-called the 5' RACE reads, giving one row per CDR3 protein. The sample lists some 1,500,000 distinct CDR3 sequences, approximately 43% occurring once. This clonotype was counted a few times. The germline V and J ends were trimmed by 2 bases and 6 bases, with 16 bases remaining between them. The CDR3 is made up of 16 amino acids. Germline values: CDR1 MNHNY, CDR2 SVGAGI (reference sequence).

The clonotype was recovered from a woman between 18 and 29 years old in good health. The rearrangement links TRBV6-6 to TRBJ1-4; D not resolved. The material sequenced was blood. CDR3 sequence (DNA): TGTGCCAGCAGTTACGGGTTCGGCAGGTTAGATGAAAAACTGTTTTTT. Translation: CASSYGFGRLDEKLFF.